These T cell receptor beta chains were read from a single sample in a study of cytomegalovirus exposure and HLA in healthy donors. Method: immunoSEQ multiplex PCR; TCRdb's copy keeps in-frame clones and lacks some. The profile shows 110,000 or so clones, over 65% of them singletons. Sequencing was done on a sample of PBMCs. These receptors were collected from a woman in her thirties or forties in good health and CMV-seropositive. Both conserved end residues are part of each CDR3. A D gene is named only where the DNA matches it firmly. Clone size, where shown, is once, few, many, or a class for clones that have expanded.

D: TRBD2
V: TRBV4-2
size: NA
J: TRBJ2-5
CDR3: CASSQDGTSPETQYF
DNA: TGTGCCAGCAGCCAAGATGGGACTAGCCCCGAGACCCAGTACTTC

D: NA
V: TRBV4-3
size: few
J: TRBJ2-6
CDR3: CASSQQQGSGANVLTF
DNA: TGCGCCAGCAGCCAGCAACAGGGTTCTGGGGCCAACGTCCTGACTTTC

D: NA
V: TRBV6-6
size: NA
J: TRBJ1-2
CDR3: CASSPRGVANYGYTF
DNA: TGTGCCAGCAGCCCCCGAGGCGTAGCTAACTATGGCTACACCTTC

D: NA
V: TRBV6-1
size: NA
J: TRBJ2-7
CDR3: CASSEMGQGGEQYF
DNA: TGTGCCAGCAGTGAAATGGGGCAGGGCGGCGAGCAGTACTTC

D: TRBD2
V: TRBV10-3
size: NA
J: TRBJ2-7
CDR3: CAISEVSGGVYEQYF
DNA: TGTGCCATCAGTGAGGTATCGGGAGGTGTCTACGAGCAGTACTTC

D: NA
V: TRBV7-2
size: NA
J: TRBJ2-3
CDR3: CASSLGGGWTDTQYF
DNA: TGTGCCAGCAGCTTAGGAGGGGGTTGGACAGATACGCAGTATTTT

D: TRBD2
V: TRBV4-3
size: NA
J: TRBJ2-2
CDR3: CASSLLAGENTGELFF
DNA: TGCGCCAGCAGCCTTCTAGCGGGGGAGAACACCGGGGAGCTGTTTTTT

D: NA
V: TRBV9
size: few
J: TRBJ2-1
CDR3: CASSVDPSSNEQFF
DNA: TGTGCCAGCAGCGTAGATCCTAGCAGCAATGAGCAGTTCTTC

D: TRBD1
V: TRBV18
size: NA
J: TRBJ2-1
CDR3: CASSPPGQRNEQFF
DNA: TGTGCCAGCTCACCACCGGGACAGCGCAATGAGCAGTTCTTC

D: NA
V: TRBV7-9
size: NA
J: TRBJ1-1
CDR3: CASSLLSDTEAFF
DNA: TGTGCCAGCAGCTTGTTAAGCGACACTGAAGCTTTCTTT

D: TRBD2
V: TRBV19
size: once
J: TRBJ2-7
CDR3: CASSIWASGGVYEQYF
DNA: TGTGCCAGTAGTATTTGGGCTAGCGGGGGAGTTTACGAGCAGTACTTC

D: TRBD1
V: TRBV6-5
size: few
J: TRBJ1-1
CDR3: CASSRDRGVSEAFF
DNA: TGTGCCAGCAGCCGGGACAGGGGAGTTTCTGAAGCTTTCTTT

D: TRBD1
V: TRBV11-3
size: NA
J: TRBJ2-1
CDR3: CASRGTGAGSYNEQFF
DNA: TGTGCCAGCAGAGGGACAGGGGCGGGCTCCTACAATGAGCAGTTCTTC

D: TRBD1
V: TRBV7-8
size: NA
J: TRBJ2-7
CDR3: CASSYRDRDPEQHF
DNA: TGTGCCAGCAGCTACCGGGACAGGGACCCCGAGCAGCACTTC

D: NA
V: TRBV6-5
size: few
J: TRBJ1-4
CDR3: CASSYPGGEKLFF
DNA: TGTGCCAGCAGTTACCCTGGAGGTGAAAAACTGTTTTTT

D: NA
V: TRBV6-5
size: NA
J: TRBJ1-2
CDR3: CASSYSGRGGYGYTF
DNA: TGTGCCAGCAGTTACTCGGGGCGCGGGGGCTATGGCTACACCTTC

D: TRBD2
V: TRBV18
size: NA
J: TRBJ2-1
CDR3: CASSPPSGVSYNEQFF
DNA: TGTGCCAGCTCACCACCGAGCGGGGTCTCCTACAATGAGCAGTTCTTC

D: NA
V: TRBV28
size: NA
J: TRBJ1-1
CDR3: CASSPRPYRDHRNAEAFF
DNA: TGTGCCAGCAGTCCGCGCCCATACCGTGACCACCGGAATGCGGAGGCTTTCTTT

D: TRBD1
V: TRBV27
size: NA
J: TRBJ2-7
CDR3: CASSLFPDRGLNEQYF
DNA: TGTGCCAGCAGTCTTTTCCCGGACAGGGGGCTCAACGAGCAGTACTTC